This TCR beta chain was profiled in a study of T-cell reconstitution after alpha-beta-depleted transplantation in children. Study-wide findings and caveats: The high TCRbeta diversity at day 60 in some patients came from surviving recipient T cells and thymic progenitors. There were reportedly several hundred expanded graft clones from which alpha-beta T cells came about two months after transplant. The main origin of T-cell counts and diversity one year after transplant was newly produced T cells.

This clonotype has only one observation. Its antigen is not identified. Germline values: CDR1 SGHRS, CDR2 YFSETQ. The CDR3 length is 13 residues. Trimming shortened V by 5 bases and J by 1 base, and 9 bases separated the two germline ends. The TCRbeta library incorporated unique molecular identifiers. In TCRdb, the PCR reads were re-called with MiXCR into one record per CDR3 protein. The table shows 200,000 to 250,000 distinct CDR3 sequences, with approximately 8% occurring only once. This chain joins TRBV5-1 and TRBJ1-1; perhaps TRBD1 as D (6 bases). This clonotype was obtained from a male patient aged 2 to 10 who had a stem cell transplant for acute myeloid leukemia, so the T cells may come from the graft donor. Here the sequenced sample was PBMCs, mostly from graft donor cells, taken 360 days after TCRalphabeta/CD19-depleted stem cell transplant. This CDR3 reads CASRRDTNTEAFF. DNA of the CDR3: TGCGCCAGCAGAAGGGACACGAACACTGAAGCTTTCTTT.